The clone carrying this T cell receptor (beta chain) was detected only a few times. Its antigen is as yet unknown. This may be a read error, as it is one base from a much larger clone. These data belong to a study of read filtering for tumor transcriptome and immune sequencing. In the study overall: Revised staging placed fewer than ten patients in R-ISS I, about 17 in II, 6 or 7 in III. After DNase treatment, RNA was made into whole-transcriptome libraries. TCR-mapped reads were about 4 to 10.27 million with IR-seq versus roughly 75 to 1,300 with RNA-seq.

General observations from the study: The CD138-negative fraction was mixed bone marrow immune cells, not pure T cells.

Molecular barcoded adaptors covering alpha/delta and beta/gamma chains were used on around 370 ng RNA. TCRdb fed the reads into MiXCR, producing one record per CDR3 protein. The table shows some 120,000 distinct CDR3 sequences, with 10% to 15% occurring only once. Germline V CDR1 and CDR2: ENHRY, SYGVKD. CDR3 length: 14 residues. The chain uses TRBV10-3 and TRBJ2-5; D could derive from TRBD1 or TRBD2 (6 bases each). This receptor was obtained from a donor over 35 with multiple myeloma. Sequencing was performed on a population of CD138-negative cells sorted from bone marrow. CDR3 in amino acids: CAISDGGGQEAQYF. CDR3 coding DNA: TGTGCCATCAGTGATGGAGGGGGACAAGAGGCCCAGTACTTC.